This TCR beta chain stems from a study of blood T cell repertoires in COVID-19. At the level of the study: COVID-19 samples collected from the United States, Italy and Spain covered acute and convalescent phases. T cells, B-cell-depleted T cells, or PBMCs provided the cDNA or gDNA that served as material.

Authors' analysis steps: Reference gene primer amplification gave estimated nucleated cell counts. Method: immunoSEQ multiplex PCR; TCRdb's copy keeps in-frame clones and lacks some. V, J and clone size are taken as reported in that table, and D and trimming were inferred from the DNA itself. In the table there are approximately 500,000 clones, less than 90% of which are singletons. Seattle participants joined during active infection and were tracked over time. Germline trimming cut 3 bases from V and 4 bases from J; bases unmatched to any gene: 10. This CDR3 has 16 amino acids. Germline V gene data show CDR1 as LNHDA and CDR2 as SQIVND (reference sequence).

The source material was peripheral blood. The chain is built from TRBV19 and TRBJ2-5, with 8 bases lining up with TRBD2. The clonotype comes from a woman in her fifties or sixties with COVID-19, enrolled during active disease. CDR3 coding DNA: TGTGCCAGTAGTATTTCGGGAGGGGTGAGCGGAGAGACCCAGTACTTC. Its translation is CASSISGGVSGETQYF.